The 11 T cell receptor beta chains below were found in one sample sequenced in a study of beta chain features in type 1 diabetes. Reverse transcription of all isolated RNA meant that expressed TCRB transcripts were sequenced. The data were produced by immunoSEQ multiplex PCR, yet TCRdb's version contains in-frame clones alone and is incomplete. This sample yields approximately 380,000 clones, of which about 15% are seen a single time; approximately 0.019% belongs to the top ten. The source material was naive CD4+ T cells from blood. These receptors were taken from a young woman in good health.

This chain joins TRBV7-2 and TRBJ1-5; TRBD1 might be the D (6 bases). Trimming took off 1 base at V and 5 bases at J, with 9 bases between the two ends. Germline V lookup: CDR1 SGHTA, CDR2 FQGNSA. The CDR3 is made up of 14 amino acids. The CDR3 sequence: CASSLGAGDQPQHF. The CDR3 DNA reads as TGTGCCAGCAGCTTAGGGGCAGGGGATCAGCCCCAGCATTTT.

V usage is TRBV29-1 and J usage is TRBJ2-2; D perhaps matches TRBD1 (7 bases). V shed 1 base and J shed 11 bases, with 23 bases lying between them. The CDR3 sequence is 16 residues long. The germline gives CDR1 SQVTM, CDR2 ANQGSEA. For the CDR3, the DNA is TGCAGCGTTGAAGGGCGGACAGGAGTCTCCGGGGGAGAGCTGTTTTTT. Translating gives CSVEGRTGVSGGELFF.

The chain uses TRBV19 and TRBJ2-7; 9 bases agree with TRBD2. The germline V gene encodes CDR1 LNHDA and CDR2 SQIVND (reference sequence). The J segment lost 4 bases and the V segment lost 4 bases, leaving 8 bases of the junction unmatched. The CDR3 is made up of 15 amino acids. The CDR3 DNA is TGTGCCAGTAGTAGGGCCTGGACTAGCGATTACGAGCAGTACTTC. It encodes CASSRAWTSDYEQYF.

This chain connects TRBV5-1 to TRBJ2-1; 9 nucleotides line up with TRBD1. Germline trimming cut 4 bases from V and 9 bases from J; bases unmatched to any gene: 11. The CDR3 totals 15 residues. CDR1 and CDR2 from the germline V gene are SGHRS and YFSETQ. CDR3 in DNA: TGCGCCAGCAGCCAGGACCCCGACAGGGGGAGTGAGCAGTTCTTC. Residues: CASSQDPDRGSEQFF.

This chain links TRBV29-1 with TRBJ2-7; D is undetermined. The V gene's germline CDR1 is SQVTM and CDR2 ANQGSEA. Trimming took 5 bases from V and 4 from J, leaving 12 bases between them. This CDR3 comprises 12 residues. The CDR3 nucleotides read TGCAGCGTTATCATCAGCGTGTACGAGCAGTACTTC. Its protein product is CSVIISVYEQYF.

This clone appeared a few times. The chain combines TRBV9 with TRBJ2-7, with D possibly TRBD1 on 5 matching bases. CDR1 SGDLS and CDR2 YYNGEE come from the germline V gene. This CDR3 comprises 13 residues. V dropped 3 bases and J dropped 6 bases, with 13 bases sitting between them. DNA for the CDR3: TGTGCCAGCAGCGGCTACAGGACGGGCGAGCAGTACTTC. It yields the protein CASSGYRTGEQYF.

This clone was seen only a few times. The chain joins TRBV28 to TRBJ2-3, with 11 bases identical to TRBD2. V shed 6 bases and J 4 bases; nucleotides not matched to a gene: 6. This CDR3 spans 15 amino acids. Germline V gene sequence: CDR1 MDHEN, CDR2 SYDVKM. The chain's CDR3 is CASSELAGAPDTQYF. In DNA, the CDR3 is TGTGCCAGCAGCGAACTAGCGGGAGCACCAGATACGCAGTATTTT. The variable domain in full, completed from reference TRBV28 and TRBJ2-3, reads DVKVTQSSRYLVKRTGEKVFLECVQDMDHENMFWYRQDPGLGLRLIYFSYDVKMKEKGDIPEGYSVSREKKERFSLILESASTNQTSMYLCASSELAGAPDTQYFGPGTRLTVL.

This clone showed up just a few times. The chain employs TRBV11-2 and TRBJ1-2; 7 positions agree with TRBD1. The trim removed 5 bases at V and 2 bases at J, leaving 11 bases unmatched. The CDR3 contains 16 residues. Germline loops: CDR1 SGHAT, CDR2 FQNNGV. The CDR3 DNA reads TGTGCCAGCAGCGCCCTTCCGGACAGGCGAAACTATGGCTACACCTTC. Its protein product is CASSALPDRRNYGYTF.

The chain links TRBV29-1 to TRBJ2-1, with 9 bases fitting TRBD2. The CDR3 extends over 13 amino acids. Looked up from germline, CDR1 is SQVTM and CDR2 is ANQGSEA. The V segment lost 6 bases and the J segment 10 bases; nucleotides outside the gene matches: 10. The CDR3 DNA reads as TGCAGCGTAGCCGGGACTAGCAGGGCAGAGCAGTTCTTC. Translation gives CSVAGTSRAEQFF.

For this clone: Other nucleotide sequences from this sample produce the same CDR3. The V gene is TRBV18, the J gene TRBJ2-1; tentatively, D is TRBD2 (7 bases). The CDR3 has 13 amino acids. Trimming took 2 bases from V and 8 from J, leaving 10 bases between them. Germline loops: CDR1 KGHSH, CDR2 LQKENI. For the CDR3, the DNA is TGTGCCAGCTCACCAACGGGGGGCGATGAGCAGTTCTTC. Encoded protein: CASSPTGGDEQFF.

In its sample, this clone was seen a few times. The rearrangement uses TRBV29-1 and TRBJ2-1; TRBD2 agrees at 9 bases. After removal of 1 base from V and 4 bases from J, the junction contained 5 bases not matched to a gene. Germline V gene lookup returns CDR1 SQVTM and CDR2 ANQGSEA. The CDR3 is made up of 15 amino acids. CDR3 region: CSVEGGLAFYNEQFF. In DNA form, the CDR3 reads TGCAGCGTTGAAGGCGGACTAGCGTTTTACAATGAGCAGTTCTTC.